The rows below give T cell receptor beta chains drawn from one sample of a study of cytomegalovirus exposure and HLA in healthy donors. The protocol was immunoSEQ multiplex PCR, while the TCRdb copy is restricted to in-frame clones and leaves out a portion. Found here are about 250,000 clones, roughly 70% of them singletons; the top ten hold around 2%. The sample taken for sequencing was PBMCs. The receptor set was obtained from a female donor in good health and CMV-seronegative. CDR3s include the opening cysteine and the closing phenylalanine or tryptophan. The D gene is left open where the match is weak. Part of the rows lack a size; the others show once, few, many or a class for expanded clones.

J: TRBJ2-7
V: TRBV5-6
D: TRBD1
size: NA
CDR3: CASSFGDRVYEQYF
DNA: TGTGCCAGCAGCTTCGGGGACAGGGTCTACGAGCAGTACTTC

J: TRBJ2-1
V: TRBV6-1
D: NA
size: NA
CDR3: CASKARGGNEQFF
DNA: TGTGCCAGCAAGGCAAGGGGGGGGAATGAGCAGTTCTTC

J: TRBJ2-7
V: TRBV12-1
D: NA
size: NA
CDR3: CASSFYEQYF
DNA: TGTGCCAGCAGCTTCTACGAGCAGTACTTC

J: TRBJ2-3
V: TRBV5-1
D: NA
size: NA
CDR3: CASSRGAKDTQYF
DNA: TGCGCCAGCAGTAGAGGAGCGAAAGATACGCAGTATTTT

J: TRBJ2-1
V: TRBV6-5
D: NA
size: few
CDR3: CASSPLEGDEQFF
DNA: TGTGCCAGCAGCCCCCTGGAAGGGGATGAGCAGTTCTTC

J: TRBJ2-5
V: TRBV5-6
D: TRBD1
size: NA
CDR3: CASSLSRDRGVTQYF
DNA: TGTGCCAGCAGCTTGAGCCGGGACAGGGGGGTGACCCAGTACTTC

J: TRBJ2-7
V: TRBV5-1
D: TRBD2
size: once
CDR3: CASSLIAGVGEQYF
DNA: TGCGCCAGCAGCTTGATAGCGGGAGTTGGCGAGCAGTACTTC

J: TRBJ2-7
V: TRBV9
D: NA
size: NA
CDR3: CASSVALGGQGEQYF
DNA: TGTGCCAGCAGCGTAGCTTTGGGGGGGCAGGGCGAGCAGTACTTC

J: TRBJ1-4
V: TRBV23-1
D: TRBD1
size: NA
CDR3: CASSQPEDRDRFEKLFF
DNA: TGCGCCAGCAGTCAACCCGAAGACCGGGACAGGTTTGAAAAACTGTTTTTT

J: TRBJ1-2
V: TRBV21-1
D: NA
size: NA
CDR3: CASTQGGQVNYGYTF
DNA: TGTGCCAGCACCCAAGGTGGACAGGTTAACTATGGCTACACCTTC

J: TRBJ2-7
V: TRBV5-1
D: NA
size: NA
CDR3: CASSLAWASDYEQYF
DNA: TGCGCCAGCAGCTTGGCCTGGGCTAGCGACTACGAGCAGTACTTC

J: TRBJ2-7
V: TRBV28
D: NA
size: once
CDR3: CASSLAGSYEQYF
DNA: TGTGCCAGCAGTTTAGCAGGCTCCTACGAGCAGTACTTC

J: TRBJ2-7
V: TRBV27
D: NA
size: once
CDR3: CASSLVASYEQYF
DNA: TGTGCCAGCAGTTTAGTAGCGTCCTACGAGCAGTACTTC

J: TRBJ2-4
V: TRBV5-1
D: TRBD2
size: NA
CDR3: CASSLAGLVNIQYF
DNA: TGCGCCAGCAGCTTGGCTGGACTAGTGAACATTCAGTACTTC

J: TRBJ2-7
V: TRBV27
D: NA
size: NA
CDR3: CASSLGAGPPYEQYF
DNA: TGTGCCAGCAGTTTAGGGGCGGGACCCCCCTACGAGCAGTACTTC

J: TRBJ1-1
V: TRBV7-8
D: NA
size: NA
CDR3: CASSFRSGVNTEAFF
DNA: TGTGCCAGCAGCTTTCGGTCCGGTGTGAACACTGAAGCTTTCTTT

J: TRBJ1-5
V: TRBV27
D: NA
size: NA
CDR3: CASSSWRQDSSQPQHF
DNA: TGTGCCAGCAGTTCATGGAGACAGGATTCATCACAGCCCCAGCATTTT

J: TRBJ1-4
V: TRBV11-2
D: NA
size: NA
CDR3: CASSLVGRGAEKLFF
DNA: TGTGCCAGCAGCTTAGTTGGAAGGGGCGCTGAAAAACTGTTTTTT

J: TRBJ2-4
V: TRBV7-6
D: NA
size: NA
CDR3: CASSLGTGPNIQYF
DNA: TGTGCCAGCAGCTTAGGAACAGGGCCAAACATTCAGTACTTC

J: TRBJ2-6
V: TRBV4-1
D: TRBD2
size: NA
CDR3: CASSHSSGRFYGANVLTF
DNA: TGCGCCAGCAGCCACTCTAGCGGGAGATTTTATGGGGCCAACGTCCTGACTTTC

J: TRBJ2-1
V: TRBV9
D: TRBD2
size: once
CDR3: CASSRGFSGRRANEQFF
DNA: TGTGCCAGCAGTAGGGGATTTAGCGGGAGAAGGGCCAATGAGCAGTTCTTC

J: TRBJ1-2
V: TRBV9
D: NA
size: NA
CDR3: CASSPRGSNYGYTF
DNA: TGTGCCAGCAGCCCGCGGGGCAGCAACTATGGCTACACCTTC

J: TRBJ2-5
V: TRBV7-6
D: NA
size: NA
CDR3: CASSLRGGEETQYF
DNA: TGTGCCAGCAGCTTAAGGGGCGGTGAAGAGACCCAGTACTTC

J: TRBJ2-2
V: TRBV6-5
D: NA
size: NA
CDR3: CASNEGGTGELFF
DNA: TGTGCCAGCAACGAGGGAGGTACCGGGGAGCTGTTTTTT

J: TRBJ2-3
V: TRBV19
D: TRBD1
size: NA
CDR3: CASSSAGTGRTDTQYF
DNA: TGTGCCAGTAGTAGCGCCGGGACAGGGAGAACAGATACGCAGTATTTT

J: TRBJ2-2
V: TRBV18
D: TRBD2
size: NA
CDR3: CASSPPAGGNTGELFF
DNA: TGTGCCAGCTCGCCCCCAGCGGGAGGGAACACCGGGGAGCTGTTTTTT

J: TRBJ1-2
V: TRBV28
D: TRBD1
size: once
CDR3: CASRQPGQGYGYTF
DNA: TGTGCCAGCAGACAACCGGGACAGGGTTATGGCTACACCTTC

J: TRBJ2-2
V: TRBV29-1
D: NA
size: NA
CDR3: CSAKLRENTGELFF
DNA: TGCAGCGCTAAACTCCGGGAAAACACCGGGGAGCTGTTTTTT

J: TRBJ1-2
V: TRBV5-6
D: TRBD1
size: once
CDR3: CASIMTGGIDGYTF
DNA: TGTGCCAGCATCATGACAGGGGGCATCGATGGCTACACCTTC

J: TRBJ1-1
V: TRBV6-5
D: TRBD1
size: NA
CDR3: CASRPGQGMNTEAFF
DNA: TGTGCCAGCAGACCCGGACAGGGGATGAACACTGAAGCTTTCTTT

J: TRBJ1-3
V: TRBV9
D: TRBD1
size: NA
CDR3: CASSETDRASGNTIYF
DNA: TGTGCCAGCAGCGAGACAGACAGGGCCTCTGGAAACACCATATATTTT

J: TRBJ2-5
V: TRBV5-1
D: TRBD2
size: few
CDR3: CASSEGLVQETQYF
DNA: TGCGCCAGCAGCGAGGGACTAGTCCAAGAGACCCAGTACTTC

J: TRBJ2-5
V: TRBV15
D: TRBD2
size: NA
CDR3: CATSRDLAGGGQQYF
DNA: TGTGCCACCAGCAGAGATCTAGCGGGAGGGGGGCAGCAGTACTTC

J: TRBJ1-2
V: TRBV12-2
D: NA
size: NA
CDR3: CASRLQGVTGLSGYTF
DNA: TGTGCAAGTCGCTTACAAGGTGTGACAGGGTTGAGTGGCTACACCTTC

J: TRBJ1-3
V: TRBV5-1
D: NA
size: NA
CDR3: CASSLEGQPGNTIYF
DNA: TGCGCCAGCAGCTTGGAAGGACAGCCTGGAAACACCATATATTTT

J: TRBJ2-1
V: TRBV7-8
D: TRBD2
size: NA
CDR3: CASSPGLAGEKRNEQFF
DNA: TGTGCCAGCAGCCCCGGACTAGCGGGAGAAAAGAGGAATGAGCAGTTCTTC

J: TRBJ1-1
V: TRBV18
D: NA
size: NA
CDR3: CASSPLAGRNTEAFF
DNA: TGTGCCAGCTCACCACTCGCCGGGAGGAACACTGAAGCTTTCTTT

J: TRBJ1-1
V: TRBV27
D: TRBD1
size: NA
CDR3: CASSLGTGDTEAFF
DNA: TGTGCCAGCAGTCTCGGGACAGGGGACACTGAAGCTTTCTTT

J: TRBJ2-7
V: TRBV11-2
D: NA
size: NA
CDR3: CASSLGRHNEQYF
DNA: TGTGCCAGCAGCTTAGGTCGACACAACGAGCAGTACTTC

J: TRBJ2-5
V: TRBV28
D: TRBD2
size: NA
CDR3: CASSSVVAGGKQETQYF
DNA: TGTGCCAGCAGTTCGGTGGTAGCGGGAGGAAAACAAGAGACCCAGTACTTC

J: TRBJ2-5
V: TRBV7-9
D: NA
size: once
CDR3: CASSPPPQETQYF
DNA: TGTGCCAGCAGCCCGCCCCCCCAGGAGACCCAGTACTTC

J: TRBJ2-1
V: TRBV27
D: TRBD2
size: once
CDR3: CASSRNPLAGGPNEQFF
DNA: TGTGCCAGCAGTCGAAACCCACTAGCGGGAGGGCCCAATGAGCAGTTCTTC

J: TRBJ2-7
V: TRBV7-2
D: TRBD2
size: NA
CDR3: CASSSSPGRGRGDEQYF
DNA: TGTGCCAGCAGCTCATCCCCCGGGCGGGGGCGGGGGGACGAGCAGTACTTC

J: TRBJ1-2
V: TRBV6-1
D: TRBD1
size: NA
CDR3: CASSGQGRGGYTF
DNA: TGTGCCAGCAGTGGACAGGGAAGGGGTGGCTACACCTTC

J: TRBJ2-3
V: TRBV5-4
D: TRBD2
size: NA
CDR3: CASSPRRAFLAGGPDTQYF
DNA: TGTGCCAGCAGCCCCCGGAGAGCGTTTCTAGCGGGAGGGCCAGATACGCAGTATTTT

J: TRBJ2-1
V: TRBV2
D: NA
size: NA
CDR3: CASIWASHNYNEQFF
DNA: TGTGCCAGCATTTGGGCTAGCCATAACTACAATGAGCAGTTCTTC